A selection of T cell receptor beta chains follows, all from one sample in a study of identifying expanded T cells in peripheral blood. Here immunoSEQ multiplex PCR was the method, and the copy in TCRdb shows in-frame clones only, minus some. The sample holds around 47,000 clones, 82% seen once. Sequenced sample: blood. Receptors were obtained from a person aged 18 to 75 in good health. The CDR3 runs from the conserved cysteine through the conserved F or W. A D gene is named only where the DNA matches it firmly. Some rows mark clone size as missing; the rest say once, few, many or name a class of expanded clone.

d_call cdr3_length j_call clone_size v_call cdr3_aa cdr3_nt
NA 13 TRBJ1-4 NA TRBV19 CASKNRVNEKLFF TGTGCCAGTAAAAACAGGGTTAATGAAAAACTGTTTTTT
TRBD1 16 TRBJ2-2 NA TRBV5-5 CASSALDRGATGELFF TGTGCCAGCAGCGCCCTTGACAGGGGGGCTACCGGGGAGCTGTTTTTT
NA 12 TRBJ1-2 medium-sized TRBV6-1 CAFQGNLGGYTF TGTGCCTTTCAGGGAAATCTCGGTGGCTACACCTTC
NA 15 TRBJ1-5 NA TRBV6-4 CASSGPQVWNQPQHF TGTGCCAGCAGTGGCCCCCAGGTTTGGAATCAGCCCCAGCATTTT
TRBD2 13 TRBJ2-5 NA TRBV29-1 CSVEPAGAETQYF TGCAGCGTTGAGCCAGCGGGAGCAGAGACCCAGTACTTC
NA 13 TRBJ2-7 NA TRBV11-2 CASSLTGLYEQYF TGTGCCAGCAGCTTAACCGGACTTTACGAGCAGTACTTC
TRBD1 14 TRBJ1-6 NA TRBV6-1 CASSEAGGDSPLHF TGTGCCAGCAGTGAGGCAGGGGGGGATTCACCCCTCCACTTT
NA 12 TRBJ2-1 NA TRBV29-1 CSVDKTGNEQFF TGCAGCGTTGATAAGACGGGAAATGAGCAGTTCTTC
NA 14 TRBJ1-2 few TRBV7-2 CASSYQGVGNGYTF TGTGCCAGCAGTTATCAGGGAGTTGGGAATGGCTACACCTTC
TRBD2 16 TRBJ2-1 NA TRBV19 CASRTSGDSTYNEQFF TGTGCCAGTAGGACTAGCGGAGATTCCACCTACAATGAGCAGTTCTTC
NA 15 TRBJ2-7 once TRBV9 CASSVGGAPSYEQYF TGTGCCAGCAGCGTCGGCGGCGCCCCCTCCTACGAGCAGTACTTC
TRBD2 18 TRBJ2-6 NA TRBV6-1 CASSDPARDYSGANVLTF TGTGCCAGCAGTGACCCAGCAAGGGACTACTCTGGGGCCAACGTCCTGACTTTC
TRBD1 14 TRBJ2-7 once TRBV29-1 CSVESPGGSYEQYF TGCAGCGTTGAATCCCCAGGGGGCAGTTACGAGCAGTACTTC
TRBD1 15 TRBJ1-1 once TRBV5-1 CASRMTGRENTEAFF TGCGCCAGCAGAATGACAGGGAGGGAGAACACTGAAGCTTTCTTT
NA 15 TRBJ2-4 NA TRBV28 CASTSGGPTKNIQYF TGTGCCAGCACCTCGGGGGGCCCAACCAAAAACATTCAGTACTTC
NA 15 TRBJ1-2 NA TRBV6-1 CASTGVGLSGNGYTF TGTGCCAGCACTGGAGTAGGTTTATCCGGTAATGGCTACACCTTC
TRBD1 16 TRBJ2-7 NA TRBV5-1 CASSLRGQGAGYEQYF TGCGCCAGCAGCCTCCGAGGACAGGGGGCTGGGTACGAGCAGTACTTC
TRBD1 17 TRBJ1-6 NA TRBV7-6 CASSLEGGQRNNSPLHF TGTGCCAGCAGCTTAGAGGGGGGACAGCGGAATAATTCACCCCTCCACTTT
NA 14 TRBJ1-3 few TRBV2 CASSVIKRGNTIYF TGTGCCAGCAGCGTGATCAAACGGGGAAACACCATATATTTT
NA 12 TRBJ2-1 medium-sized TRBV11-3 CASSDWDNEQFF TGTGCCAGCAGCGACTGGGACAATGAGCAGTTCTTC
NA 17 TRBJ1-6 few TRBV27 CASSLFKQFSYNSPLHF TGTGCCAGCAGTTTATTCAAACAGTTCTCCTATAATTCACCCCTCCACTTT
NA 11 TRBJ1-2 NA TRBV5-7 CASSFNYGYTF TGTGCCAGCAGCTTTAACTATGGCTACACCTTC
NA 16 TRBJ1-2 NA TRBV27 CASSYGPGQGAYGYTF TGTGCCAGCAGTTATGGACCGGGACAAGGGGCATATGGCTACACCTTC
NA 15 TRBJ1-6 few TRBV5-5 CASSLAGGSNSPLHF TGTGCCAGCAGCTTGGCCGGCGGAAGTAATTCACCCCTCCACTTT